Listed below are T cell receptor beta chains from one sample, sequenced in a study of blood T cell repertoires in COVID-19. Clones were read by immunoSEQ multiplex PCR, and TCRdb kept only the in-frame ones, dropping some. The sample holds 200,000 to 250,000 clones, roughly four fifths seen once. Sequences were obtained from peripheral blood. The source is a woman in her forties or fifties with active or convalescent COVID-19. The CDR3 runs from the conserved cysteine through the conserved F or W. D genes are given only for firm matches. The size field is filled for only some rows; it gives once, few, many or a size class.

clone_size cdr3_length j_call v_call d_call cdr3_aa cdr3_nt
. 15 TRBJ1-2 TRBV7-9 TRBD1 CASSAAGTGFYGYTF TGTGCCAGCAGCGCCGCCGGGACAGGGTTCTATGGCTACACCTTC
many 15 TRBJ2-7 TRBV4-1 . CASSNTRPGAYEQYF TGCGCCAGCAGCAACACACGTCCGGGAGCCTACGAGCAGTACTTC
. 13 TRBJ1-5 TRBV24-1 TRBD1 CATSGDRAQPQHF TGTGCCACCAGCGGCGACAGGGCTCAGCCCCAGCATTTT
once 15 TRBJ2-1 TRBV19 TRBD1 CASSTTWTGGNEQFF TGTGCCAGTAGTACCACATGGACAGGGGGCAATGAGCAGTTCTTC
. 13 TRBJ2-1 TRBV24-1 TRBD1 CATRGTGINEQFF TGTGCCACCAGGGGGACAGGGATAAATGAGCAGTTCTTC
. 14 TRBJ2-7 TRBV5-1 TRBD1 CASSVNTGGYEQYF TGCGCCAGCAGCGTAAACACAGGGGGCTACGAGCAGTACTTC
. 19 TRBJ1-6 TRBV6-4 TRBD1 CASHRQGVFRAYNNSPLHF TGTGCCAGCCACCGACAGGGCGTATTCAGGGCGTATAATAATTCACCCCTCCACTTT
. 12 TRBJ1-1 TRBV5-1 . CASSGGATEAFF TGCGCCAGCTCTGGGGGGGCCACTGAAGCTTTCTTT
. 18 TRBJ2-6 TRBV30 . CAWSLLRSGSSGANVLTF TGTGCCTGGAGCCTTCTAAGGTCGGGGTCCTCTGGGGCCAACGTCCTGACTTTC
. 16 TRBJ2-6 TRBV5-1 . CASSLVVSSGANVLTF TGCGCCAGCAGCTTGGTGGTCAGCTCTGGGGCCAACGTCCTGACTTTC
. 15 TRBJ1-1 TRBV6-4 . CASTDPGHPNTEAFF TGTGCCAGCACCGATCCGGGACACCCTAACACTGAAGCTTTCTTT
. 18 TRBJ2-1 TRBV2 . CARTGRIAGSPSAGEQFF TGTGCCAGGACAGGGAGGATAGCGGGATCTCCAAGTGCGGGTGAGCAGTTCTTC
. 16 TRBJ2-5 TRBV9 TRBD2 CASSDLPAGTRETQYF TGTGCCAGCAGCGACCTACCTGCCGGGACTAGGGAGACCCAGTACTTC
. 16 TRBJ1-1 TRBV9 . CASSPPTVGRNTEAFF TGTGCCAGCAGCCCCCCTACGGTGGGGCGGAACACTGAAGCTTTCTTT
. 15 TRBJ1-4 TRBV30 TRBD1 CAWSVRRTGKEKLFF TGTGCCTGGAGTGTACGGCGGACAGGAAAAGAAAAACTGTTTTTT
. 15 TRBJ1-2 TRBV7-8 . CASSSGRQGVYGYTF TGTGCCAGCAGCTCCGGACGGCAGGGCGTCTATGGCTACACCTTC
. 12 TRBJ1-5 TRBV19 . CASHGSNQPQHF TGTGCCAGCCACGGTAGCAATCAGCCCCAGCATTTT
. 15 TRBJ1-5 TRBV5-6 . CASSLSGVSNQPQHF TGTGCCAGCAGCTTGTCAGGGGTGAGCAATCAGCCCCAGCATTTT
. 16 TRBJ1-2 TRBV4-1 TRBD1 CASSHLGTGSSYGYTF TGCGCCAGCAGCCACCTAGGGACAGGATCCTCCTATGGCTACACCTTC
. 14 TRBJ2-3 TRBV9 . CASSVGTSTDTQYF TGTGCCAGCAGCGTAGGGACTAGCACAGATACGCAGTATTTT
. 12 TRBJ1-1 TRBV6-2/TRBV6-3 . CASSYLGSEAFF TGTGCCAGCAGTTACCTCGGTTCTGAAGCTTTCTTT
. 15 TRBJ2-3 TRBV29-1 . CSVVKAPGATDTQYF TGCAGCGTTGTTAAGGCCCCAGGGGCGACAGATACGCAGTATTTT
. 14 TRBJ1-2 TRBV27 . CASSLVRGKSGYTF TGTGCCAGCAGTTTGGTTAGGGGGAAGTCTGGCTACACCTTC
few 16 TRBJ1-1 TRBV5-1 TRBD1 CASSAEGQGSGTEAFF TGCGCCAGCAGCGCCGAAGGACAGGGTAGTGGCACTGAAGCTTTCTTT
. 14 TRBJ1-2 TRBV6-5 . CASIRGGKNYGYTF TGTGCCAGCATTAGGGGCGGGAAGAACTATGGCTACACCTTC
. 16 TRBJ2-1 TRBV28 . CASSLVVAPTYNEQFF TGTGCCAGCAGTTTAGTAGTAGCGCCAACCTACAATGAGCAGTTCTTC
. 16 TRBJ2-2 TRBV4-1 TRBD2 CASSPRLAVNTGELFF TGCGCCAGCAGCCCACGACTAGCGGTAAACACCGGGGAGCTGTTTTTT
few 17 TRBJ2-5 TRBV7-8 . CASSLAGEGGAQETQYF TGTGCCAGCAGCTTAGCGGGTGAGGGGGGGGCCCAGGAGACCCAGTACTTC
. 15 TRBJ2-1 TRBV6-5 TRBD2 CASSSKSGGYNEQFF TGTGCCAGCAGTTCAAAGAGCGGGGGCTACAATGAGCAGTTCTTC
once 12 TRBJ1-1 TRBV6-5 . CASRSLRAEAFF TGTGCCAGCAGGTCGTTGAGGGCTGAAGCTTTCTTT
once 16 TRBJ2-5 TRBV3-1/TRBV3-2 TRBD2 CASSHRSGRAKETQYF TGTGCCAGCAGCCACCGAAGCGGGAGGGCCAAGGAGACCCAGTACTTC
. 13 TRBJ1-5 TRBV28 . CASTRSNNQPQHF TGTGCCAGCACCCGGTCTAACAATCAGCCCCAGCATTTT
. 15 TRBJ1-5 TRBV6-5 . CASKYSTGLGQPQHF TGTGCCAGCAAATATTCCACAGGATTGGGTCAGCCCCAGCATTTT
. 14 TRBJ1-2 TRBV6-5 . CASSPPPEGYGYTF TGTGCCAGCAGTCCCCCTCCCGAGGGCTATGGCTACACCTTC
. 14 TRBJ1-5 TRBV6-1 . CASSEVLGNQPQHF TGTGCCAGCAGTGAAGTTTTAGGCAATCAGCCCCAGCATTTT
. 15 TRBJ1-5 TRBV7-6 TRBD1 CASSLTGGSNQPQHF TGTGCCAGCAGCTTGACAGGGGGCAGCAATCAGCCCCAGCATTTT
. 15 TRBJ2-7 TRBV27 TRBD2 CASSVAGTNSYEQYF TGTGCCAGCAGTGTAGCCGGGACTAACTCCTACGAGCAGTACTTC
. 13 TRBJ2-5 TRBV6-5 . CASRRQKQETQYF TGTGCCAGCAGAAGACAGAAACAAGAGACCCAGTACTTC
. 14 TRBJ2-1 TRBV11-2 TRBD2 CASSLTSGEYEQFF TGTGCCAGCAGCTTGACTAGCGGGGAGTATGAGCAGTTCTTC
. 15 TRBJ2-1 TRBV27 TRBD2 CASSLRSSGYNEQFF TGTGCCAGCAGTCTGCGCTCTAGCGGGTACAATGAGCAGTTCTTC
. 14 TRBJ2-7 TRBV7-3 . CASSLGPIVCEQYF TGTGCCAGCAGCTTAGGGCCGATTGTCTGCGAGCAGTACTTC
. 12 TRBJ2-5 TRBV27 . CASSPRRETQYF TGTGCCAGCAGTCCCCGGAGGGAGACCCAGTACTTC
. 14 TRBJ1-2 TRBV5-4 . CASSHNQGLYGYTF TGTGCCAGCAGCCACAACCAGGGGCTCTATGGCTACACCTTC
. 15 TRBJ2-1 TRBV5-1 . CASSPSGAQYNEQFF TGCGCCAGCAGTCCAAGCGGAGCCCAATACAATGAGCAGTTCTTC
. 14 TRBJ2-3 TRBV29-1 TRBD1 CSVERQGLTDTQYF TGCAGCGTTGAGAGACAGGGCCTAACAGATACGCAGTATTTT